Here is one T cell receptor beta chain with its context. Antigen specificity is unknown. This entry is derived from a study of OX40 agonist ivuxolimab in advanced cancers. Per the germline V gene, CDR1 is ENHRY and CDR2 is SYGVKD. The CDR3 runs 14 residues. Trimming removed 7 bases from V and 2 bases from J, with 14 bases in between. The repertoire was sequenced with immunoSEQ multiplex PCR; TCRdb's copy has only in-frame clones and lacks some. This table holds approximately 61,000 clones, roughly nine tenths found once. Regarding the study as a whole: Clonal expansion in partial responders at 0.1-3.0 mg/kg ranked among the lowest. Expanded clones tended on average to be more numerous among CD8+ T cells than CD4+. Not determined was the antigen specificity of the expanded peripheral T cells.

The specimen was CD4+ or CD8+ T cells sorted from blood, collected in a trial of the OX40 agonist ivuxolimab. The origin of this receptor is an adult with an advanced solid tumor such as melanoma, head and neck, liver or kidney cancer. The V call is TRBV10-3, the J call TRBJ1-2; D unresolved. The CDR3 sequence: CAITPGSLNYGYTF. The CDR3 DNA sequence: TGTGCCATCACCCCCGGGTCCTTGAACTATGGCTACACCTTC.